These T cell receptor beta chains were read from a single sample in a study of CD8 T cells in ankylosing spondylitis. TCRdb re-called the 5' RACE reads through MiXCR, storing one row per CDR3 protein. The table has 150,000 to 200,000 distinct CDR3 sequences, roughly 31% seen once. Sequenced: synovial fluid, either unsorted or a sorted T cell fraction (not recorded which). All receptors derive from a male donor with ankylosing spondylitis. The CDR3 runs from the conserved cysteine through the conserved F or W. Each record gives: clone size, D gene, V gene, J gene, CDR3 protein, CDR3 DNA. D genes are given only for firm matches. The size entry is marked missing in some rows and otherwise reads once, few, many or a size class.

>.|.|TRBV20-1|TRBJ1-1
CSARGPGPGVTEAFF
TGCAGTGCCCGGGGACCGGGGCCCGGTGTGACTGAAGCTTTCTTT
>many|TRBD1|TRBV5-1|TRBJ2-1
CASSLEWQGVGSEQFF
TGCGCCAGCAGCTTGGAGTGGCAGGGGGTGGGTAGTGAGCAGTTCTTC
>few|TRBD2|TRBV28|TRBJ2-7
CASGRLASGSYEQYF
TGTGCCAGCGGCCGGTTGGCTAGCGGATCCTACGAGCAGTACTTC
>.|TRBD2|TRBV20-1|TRBJ2-3
CSAKGGVGLAGGGDTQYF
TGCAGTGCTAAAGGGGGCGTAGGACTAGCGGGGGGAGGAGATACGCAGTATTTT
>.|.|TRBV20-1|TRBJ2-3
CSATTPRTSPDTQYF
TGCAGTGCTACAACCCCACGAACTAGTCCGGATACGCAGTATTTT
>many|.|TRBV4-1|TRBJ1-2
CASSQEGGLYPYTF
TGCGCCAGCAGCCAAGAGGGTGGGCTTTACCCCTACACCTTC
>.|.|TRBV21-1|TRBJ2-6
CASGGPGANVLTF
TGTGCCAGCGGCGGGCCCGGGGCCAACGTCCTGACTTTC
>few|.|TRBV4-2|TRBJ2-5
CASSQAVNRETQYF
TGTGCCAGCAGCCAAGCCGTAAATCGGGAGACCCAGTACTTC
>few|TRBD1|TRBV6-1|TRBJ1-1
CASSEGTGLNTEAFF
TGTGCCAGCAGTGAAGGGACAGGGCTGAACACTGAAGCTTTCTTT
>.|.|TRBV10-3|TRBJ2-3
CAISESDQADTQYF
TGTGCCATCAGTGAGTCGGACCAGGCAGATACGCAGTATTTT
>.|.|TRBV9|TRBJ1-6
CASSVGGTPPLHF
TGTGCCAGCAGCGTAGGAGGGACACCACCCCTCCACTTT
>few|TRBD1|TRBV5-1|TRBJ1-1
CASSLGGSDRGAFF
TGCGCCAGCAGCTTGGGAGGGTCGGACAGGGGAGCTTTCTTT
>.|.|TRBV6-1|TRBJ2-1
CASRPDTYRANEQFF
TGTGCCAGCAGACCCGATACCTACAGGGCCAATGAGCAGTTCTTC
>.|.|TRBV6-5|TRBJ2-3
CASSWGGQVDTQYF
TGTGCCAGCAGTTGGGGGGGGCAGGTGGATACGCAGTATTTT
>many|TRBD2|TRBV20-1|TRBJ2-1
CSARRSGRANEQFF
TGCAGTGCTAGACGTAGCGGGAGGGCCAATGAGCAGTTCTTC
>few|TRBD1|TRBV20-1|TRBJ2-3
CSARKGGYGTDTQYF
TGCAGTGCTCGGAAAGGGGGCTACGGCACAGATACGCAGTATTTT
>.|TRBD1|TRBV7-3|TRBJ1-2
CASSPGTGEFGYTF
TGTGCCAGCAGTCCCGGGACAGGGGAATTTGGCTACACCTTC
>many|TRBD2|TRBV7-2|TRBJ2-3
CASSPSGTSTDTQYF
TGTGCCAGCAGTCCAAGCGGGACTAGCACAGATACGCAGTATTTT
>.|.|TRBV4-2|TRBJ2-5
CASSQGGFGETQYF
TGTGCCAGCAGCCAGGGGGGATTCGGAGAGACCCAGTACTTC
>.|.|TRBV20-1|TRBJ1-5
CSASQGTYSNQPQHF
TGCAGTGCTAGTCAGGGGACGTATAGCAATCAGCCCCAGCATTTT
>.|.|TRBV6-5|TRBJ2-7
CASSYSKGGPGAYEQYF
TGTGCCAGCAGTTACTCAAAGGGGGGACCTGGGGCCTACGAGCAGTACTTC
>once|TRBD1|TRBV7-3|TRBJ2-7
CASSSTGALGVEQYF
TGTGCCAGCAGCTCGACAGGGGCTCTAGGGGTCGAGCAGTACTTC
>.|.|TRBV3-1|TRBJ2-3
CASSIYRTRGADTQYF
TGTGCCAGCTCAATATACCGGACCCGAGGCGCAGATACGCAGTATTTT
>.|TRBD2|TRBV20-1|TRBJ2-7
CSARGTSGNYEQYF
TGCAGTGCTAGAGGGACTAGCGGGAACTACGAGCAGTACTTC
>.|.|TRBV6-1|TRBJ2-6
CASSHYRGARSGANVLTF
TGTGCCAGCAGCCACTACCGAGGGGCTAGGTCTGGGGCCAACGTCCTGACTTTC
>.|.|TRBV2|TRBJ2-7
CASSERGEQYF
TGTGCCAGCAGTGAGAGAGGGGAGCAGTACTTC
>.|.|TRBV28|TRBJ2-7
CASSHSAGDSSYEQYF
TGTGCCAGCAGTCACAGCGCAGGGGATAGCTCCTACGAGCAGTACTTC
>.|.|TRBV9|TRBJ1-1
CASSSGASRNTEAFF
TGTGCCAGTTCCTCAGGGGCTTCGCGGAACACTGAAGCTTTCTTT
>few|.|TRBV5-4|TRBJ1-1
CASSFGTQNTEAFF
TGTGCCAGCAGCTTCGGGACACAAAACACTGAAGCTTTCTTT
>.|TRBD1|TRBV20-1|TRBJ1-2
CSAAGRDRQGYGYTF
TGCAGTGCTGCCGGACGGGACAGACAGGGCTATGGCTACACCTTC
>many|.|TRBV6-2/TRBV6-3|TRBJ1-5
CASSGQFNQPQHF
TGTGCCAGCAGCGGACAGTTCAATCAGCCCCAGCATTTT
>.|TRBD1|TRBV7-2|TRBJ2-7
CASSQAPGQLYEQYF
TGTGCCAGCAGCCAAGCCCCGGGACAGCTCTACGAGCAGTACTTC
>few|TRBD1|TRBV15|TRBJ1-2
CATSRGQGAVGYTF
TGTGCCACCAGCAGGGGACAGGGGGCCGTTGGCTACACCTTC
>.|.|TRBV4-2|TRBJ1-1
CASSPQGKGAEAFF
TGTGCCAGCAGCCCGCAGGGTAAAGGGGCTGAAGCTTTCTTT
>few|.|TRBV7-3|TRBJ2-1
CASSFRGGEQFF
TGTGCCAGCAGCTTTAGGGGGGGTGAGCAGTTCTTC
>.|.|TRBV20-1|TRBJ1-2
CSARDSDGYRGYTF
TGCAGTGCTAGAGATTCTGACGGGTACCGTGGCTACACCTTC
>.|.|TRBV29-1|TRBJ2-1
CSVAVEEQFF
TGCAGCGTTGCTGTGGAGGAGCAGTTCTTC
>.|.|TRBV7-8|TRBJ1-1
CASSPGPGVAFF
TGTGCCAGCAGCCCAGGACCGGGGGTTGCTTTCTTT
>few|.|TRBV7-2|TRBJ2-7
CASSLNTAQYF
TGTGCCAGCAGCTTAAACACAGCACAGTACTTC
>many|.|TRBV9|TRBJ1-2
CASSVTGEGGYTF
TGTGCCAGCAGCGTAACAGGAGAGGGAGGCTACACCTTC
>few|.|TRBV7-2|TRBJ2-2
CASSLSSNTGELFF
TGTGCCAGCAGCTTATCGTCAAACACCGGGGAGCTGTTTTTT